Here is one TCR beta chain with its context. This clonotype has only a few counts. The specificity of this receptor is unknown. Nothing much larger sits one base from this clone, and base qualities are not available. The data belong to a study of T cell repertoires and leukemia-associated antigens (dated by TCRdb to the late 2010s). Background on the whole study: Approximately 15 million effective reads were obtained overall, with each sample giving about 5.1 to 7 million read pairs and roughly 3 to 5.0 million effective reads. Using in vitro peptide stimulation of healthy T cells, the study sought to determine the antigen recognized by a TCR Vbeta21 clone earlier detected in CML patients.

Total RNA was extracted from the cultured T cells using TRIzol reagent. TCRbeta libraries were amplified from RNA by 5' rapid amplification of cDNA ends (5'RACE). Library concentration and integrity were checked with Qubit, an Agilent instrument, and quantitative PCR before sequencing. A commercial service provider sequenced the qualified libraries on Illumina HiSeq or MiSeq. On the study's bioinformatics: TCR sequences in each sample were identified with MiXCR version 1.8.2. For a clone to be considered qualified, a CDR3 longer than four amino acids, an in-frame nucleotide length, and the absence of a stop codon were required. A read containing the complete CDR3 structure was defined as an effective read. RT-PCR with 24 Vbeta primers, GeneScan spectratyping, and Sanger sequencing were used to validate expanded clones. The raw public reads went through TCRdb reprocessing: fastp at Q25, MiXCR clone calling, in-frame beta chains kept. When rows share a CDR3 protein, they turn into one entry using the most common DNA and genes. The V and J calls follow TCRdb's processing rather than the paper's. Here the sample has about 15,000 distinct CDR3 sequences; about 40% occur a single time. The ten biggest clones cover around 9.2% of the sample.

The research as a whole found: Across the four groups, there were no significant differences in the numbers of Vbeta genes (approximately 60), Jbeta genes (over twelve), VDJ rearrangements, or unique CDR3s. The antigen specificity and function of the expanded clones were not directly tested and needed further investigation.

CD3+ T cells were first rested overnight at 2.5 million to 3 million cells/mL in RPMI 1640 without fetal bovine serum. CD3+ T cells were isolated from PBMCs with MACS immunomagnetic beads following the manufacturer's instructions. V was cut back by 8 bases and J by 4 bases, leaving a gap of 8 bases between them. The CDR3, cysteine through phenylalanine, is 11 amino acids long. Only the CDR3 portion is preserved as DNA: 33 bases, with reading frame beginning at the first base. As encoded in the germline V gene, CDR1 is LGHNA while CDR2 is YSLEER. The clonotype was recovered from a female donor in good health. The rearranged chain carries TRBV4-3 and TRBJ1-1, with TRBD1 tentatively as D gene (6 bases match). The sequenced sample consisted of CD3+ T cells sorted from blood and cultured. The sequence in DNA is TGCGCCAGCGGACAGAGCACTGAAGCTTTCTTT. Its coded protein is CASGQSTEAFF.